A single sample gave rise to the 25 T cell receptor beta chains below, sequenced in a study of blood T cell repertoires in COVID-19. Sequencing was performed with immunoSEQ multiplex PCR; in TCRdb, only in-frame clones are kept and a portion is missing. The table has over 150,000 clones, approximately 84% seen once. The sequenced sample was peripheral blood. These receptors originate from a human donor with acute or convalescent COVID-19. The donor label of this sample is uncertain.

The V call is TRBV7-2, the J call TRBJ1-1; tentative D call: TRBD1 (6 bases). The germline V gene encodes CDR1 SGHTA and CDR2 FQGNSA. This CDR3 region has 15 residues. V was pared by 4 bases and J by 3 bases, with 15 bases between. As DNA, the CDR3 is TGTGCCAGCAGCTCCCCCGTCGGGGGGCACACTGAAGCTTTCTTT. Translating it yields CASSSPVGGHTEAFF.

Regarding this clone: One end of the junction is discordant with germline, which a read error may explain. The chain couples TRBV11-2 to TRBJ2-3, with unresolved D. Germline-derived CDR1 and CDR2 are SGHAT and FQNNGV. CDR3 size: 12 residues. In DNA, the CDR3 is TGTGCCAGCAGCCCCTCATTAGATCCGCAGTATTTT. Amino acid sequence: CASSPSLDPQYF.

This clone has just a few counts. The chain carries TRBV7-2 and TRBJ2-1; 8 bases are shared with TRBD1. The ends lost 1 base at V and 7 bases at J; junction bases unmatched: 9. This CDR3 comprises 16 residues. Germline V gives CDR1 SGHTA, CDR2 FQGNSA. The CDR3, as DNA: TGTGCCAGCAGCTTAGGGGCAGGGGGCTCTCGGAATGAGCAGTTCTTC. Protein product: CASSLGAGGSRNEQFF. Variable domain in full (rest from reference TRBV7-2 and TRBJ2-1): GAGVSQSPSNKVTEKGKDVELRCDPISGHTALYWYRQSLGQGLEFLIYFQGNSAPDKSGLPSDRFSAERTGGSVSTLTIQRTQQEDSAVYLCASSLGAGGSRNEQFFGPGTRLTVL.

This chain joins TRBV6-5 and TRBJ2-3; tentatively, D is TRBD1 (6 bases). CDR1 and CDR2 (germline): MNHEY, SVGAGI. The V gene lost 7 bases and the J gene lost 3 bases, with 14 bases spanning the gap. The CDR3 loop spans 14 amino acids. CDR3 residues: CASNPTGTTDTQYF. The CDR3 nucleotides read TGTGCCAGCAACCCGACAGGAACGACAGATACGCAGTATTTT.

The chain joins TRBV11-2 to TRBJ2-3; TRBD1 might be the D (6 bases). CDR3 size: 15 residues. Germline assignment: CDR1 SGHAT and CDR2 FQNNGV. V lost 2 bases and J 1 base, leaving 10 bases between the germline ends. In DNA, the CDR3 is TGTGCCAGCAGCTTATATTCAGGGGGCACAGATACGCAGTATTTT. This sequence encodes CASSLYSGGTDTQYF.

The V and J genes are TRBV4-1 and TRBJ1-2, with 9 bases that match TRBD1. The CDR3 is 14 amino acids. CDR1 MGHRA and CDR2 YSYEKL come from the germline V gene. Trimming took 4 bases from V and 4 from J; bases not matched to a gene: 4. Here the CDR3 reads CASSPLGQGYGYTF. The CDR3 DNA is TGCGCCAGCAGCCCCCTGGGACAGGGCTATGGCTACACCTTC.

The chain links TRBV10-3 to TRBJ1-2, with 7 bases lining up with TRBD1. Germline CDR1 ENHRY, CDR2 SYGVKD. The trim removed 2 bases at V and 3 bases at J, leaving 0 bases unmatched. The CDR3 extends over 13 amino acids. The CDR3, as DNA: TGTGCCATCAGTGAGGGACAGGACTATGGCTACACCTTC. Translation: CAISEGQDYGYTF.

This clone was counted a few times. V gene TRBV6-2 or TRBV6-3 combines with J gene TRBJ2-7, with D unclear. The CDR3 is made up of 13 amino acids. V gave up 3 bases and J gave up 3 bases, with 9 bases separating them. Per germline, CDR1 MNHEY and CDR2 SVGEGT. CDR3 sequence (DNA): TGTGCCAGCAGTTATTCCTCGGTCTACGAGCAGTACTTC. Translated: CASSYSSVYEQYF.

The chain couples TRBV18 to TRBJ2-7; D may be TRBD1 (5 bases). Germline V gene sequence: CDR1 KGHSH, CDR2 LQKENI. Trimming took off 1 base at V and 3 bases at J, with 13 bases between the two ends. CDR3 length: 15 amino acids. As DNA, the CDR3 is TGTGCCAGCTCACCACTTCTGGACACCGGCTACGAGCAGTACTTC. This gives the protein CASSPLLDTGYEQYF.

The V gene is TRBV5-1, the J gene TRBJ1-2; 9 bases map to TRBD1. Germline trimming cut 2 bases from V and 7 bases from J; bases unmatched to any gene: 9. The CDR3 extends over 15 amino acids. Germline CDR1 reads SGHRS; CDR2 reads YFSETQ. CDR3 residues: CASSFGDRAQVGYTF. In nucleotides, the CDR3 is TGCGCCAGCAGCTTCGGGGACAGGGCGCAGGTTGGCTACACCTTC.

The rearrangement joins TRBV21-1 to TRBJ2-7; the DNA was not used to check the table's D call, TRBD1. TRBV21-1 constitutes a pseudogene. This CDR3 region has 16 residues. This chain's CDR3 is CASSKTGGGQGSEQYF. DNA for the CDR3: TGTGCCAGCAGCAAAACCGGGGGGGGACAGGGTTCCGAGCAGTACTTC.

The chain joins TRBV28 to TRBJ1-2; 12 positions agree with TRBD1. There are 15 residues in the CDR3. V lost 5 bases and J lost 4; bases outside the gene matches: 5. The germline CDR1 and CDR2 sequences are MDHEN and SYDVKM. The CDR3: CASSRPGQGAYGYTF. The CDR3 DNA follows: TGTGCCAGCAGTCGACCGGGACAGGGGGCCTATGGCTACACCTTC.

The rearrangement links TRBV15 to TRBJ2-7; 10 nucleotides match TRBD2. Germline CDR1 and CDR2: LNHNV and YYDKDF (reference sequence). The CDR3 loop spans 16 amino acids. The V segment lost 1 base and the J segment 5 bases; nucleotides outside the gene matches: 8. The CDR3 sequence is CATSRGTSGLGDEQYF. CDR3 nucleotide sequence: TGTGCCACCAGCAGAGGGACTAGCGGACTGGGGGACGAGCAGTACTTC.

This rearrangement joins TRBV6-5 to TRBJ1-1; D ambiguous. The CDR3 has 14 amino acids. Germline V gives CDR1 MNHEY, CDR2 SVGAGI. Trimming shortened V by 5 bases and J by 0 bases, and 10 bases separated the two germline ends. The CDR3 DNA sequence: TGTGCCAGCAGTCTACCCAGGATGAACACTGAAGCTTTCTTT. This codes for CASSLPRMNTEAFF.

The rearrangement links TRBV2 to TRBJ2-3; TRBD1 agrees at 8 bases. From germline, CDR1 is SNHLY and CDR2 FYNNEI. The J segment lost 6 bases and the V segment lost 10 bases, leaving 12 bases of the junction unmatched. The CDR3 sequence is 14 residues long. In nucleotides, the CDR3 is TGTGCCACCGACCGACAGGGGAGCGGGGATACGCAGTATTTT. It is translated as CATDRQGSGDTQYF. The whole variable domain, filled in from reference TRBV2 and TRBJ2-3, reads EPEVTQTPSHQVTQMGQEVILRCVPISNHLYFYWYRQILGQKVEFLVSFYNNEISEKSEIFDDQFSVERPDGSNFTLKIRSTKLEDSAMYFCATDRQGSGDTQYFGPGTRLTVL.

This chain links TRBV29-1 with TRBJ1-1; D call uncertain. Germline CDR1 and CDR2: SQVTM and ANQGSEA. Trimming stripped 5 bases from V and 4 bases from J, with 14 bases between. The CDR3 consists of 13 residues. CDR3 sequence (DNA): TGCAGCGTTTACAGAACTTCTGGCACTGAAGCTTTCTTT. Translating it yields CSVYRTSGTEAFF.

The chain uses TRBV20-1 and TRBJ1-1; a possible D gene is TRBD1 (5 bases). Germline lookup yields CDR1 DFQATT and CDR2 SNEGSKA (reference sequence). V was cut by 5 bases and J by 8 bases, with 12 bases left in between. This CDR3 region has 11 residues. CDR3 sequence reads: CSAPLQGEAFF. The CDR3, as DNA: TGCAGTGCTCCTCTCCAGGGAGAAGCTTTCTTT.

This chain uses TRBV30 with TRBJ1-6; TRBD1 matches 8 bases. V was clipped by 2 bases and J by 10 bases; unmatched bases: 7. Germline CDR1 and CDR2: GTSNPN and SVGIG (reference sequence). There are 14 residues in the CDR3. CDR3 in DNA: TGTGCCTGGAGTCGGACAGGGTTAGCGTCACCCCTCCACTTT. This encodes CAWSRTGLASPLHF.

With respect to this clone: Distinct nucleotide sequences in the sample also encode this CDR3. The genes are TRBV18 and TRBJ2-3; D ambiguous. V lost 3 bases and J 3 bases, leaving 10 bases between the germline ends. This CDR3 contains 14 residues. Germline V gene data show CDR1 as KGHSH and CDR2 as LQKENI. CDR3 DNA: TGTGCCAGCTCACCCTCCCTAGGAACAGATACGCAGTATTTT. Its protein is CASSPSLGTDTQYF.

This chain links TRBV30 with TRBJ2-4; TRBD2 matches 11 bases. With 5 bases clipped from V and 1 base from J, the junction kept 7 bases outside the gene matches. The CDR3 totals 16 residues. The germline V gene encodes CDR1 GTSNPN and CDR2 SVGIG (reference sequence). This chain's CDR3 is CAWRLAGSLAKNIQYF. In nucleotides, the CDR3 is TGTGCCTGGCGACTAGCGGGATCCCTCGCCAAAAACATTCAGTACTTC.

The J gene is TRBJ1-5, the V gene TRBV19, with D hard to call. V was pared by 1 base and J by 3 bases, with 13 bases between. CDR1 is LNHDA, CDR2 SQIVND, per germline (reference sequence). The CDR3 totals 16 residues. The CDR3 nucleotides read TGTGCCAGTAGTATAGTCCGACTGGGTTTCAATCAGCCCCAGCATTTT. Protein: CASSIVRLGFNQPQHF.

V usage is TRBV5-5 and J usage is TRBJ2-1; the match to TRBD2 covers 14 bases. J was trimmed by 6 bases and V by 2 bases; bases with no gene match: 7. Germline V CDR1 and CDR2: SGHKS, YYEKEE (reference sequence). The CDR3 is made up of 17 amino acids. The CDR3 here is CASSFRLAGGTGNEQFF. CDR3 nucleotide sequence: TGTGCCAGCAGCTTCCGACTAGCGGGAGGGACGGGCAATGAGCAGTTCTTC. Based on the CDR3 plus reference TRBV5-5 and TRBJ2-1, the full variable domain is DAGVTQSPTHLIKTRGQQVTLRCSPISGHKSVSWYQQVLGQGPQFIFQYYEKEERGRGNFPDRFSARQFPNYSSELNVNALLLGDSALYLCASSFRLAGGTGNEQFFGPGTRLTVL.

This clone was found once. The chain couples TRBV25-1 to TRBJ1-3; TRBD1 aligns across 7 bases. With V trimmed by 2 bases and J by 4 bases, 2 bases remained unmatched. Germline CDR1 MGHDK, CDR2 SYGVNS. The CDR3 extends over 14 amino acids. The CDR3 DNA sequence: TGTGCCAGCAGTGAACAGGGGGTCGGAAACACCATATATTTT. Its translation is CASSEQGVGNTIYF.

The CDR3 sequence: CATSDNGLASGEQFF. The CDR3 DNA reads as TGTGCCACCAGTGACAATGGACTAGCGTCTGGTGAGCAGTTCTTC. The chain uses TRBV24-1 and TRBJ2-1; TRBD2 agrees at 9 bases. The germline V gene encodes CDR1 KGHDR and CDR2 SFDVKD. Losses at the gene ends were 4 bases for V and 9 bases for J; bases not matched to a gene: 9. The CDR3 length is 15 residues.

This clone showed up just a few times. Mismatch with germline at one junction end may stem from a read error. This chain connects TRBV6-5 to TRBJ1-6; D remains unclear. The CDR3 is 13 residues long. The V gene's germline CDR1 is MNHEY and CDR2 SVGAGI. The chain's CDR3 is CASKGRFNSPLHF. The CDR3 nucleotides read TGTGCTAGCAAAGGGAGATTTAATTCACCCCTCCACTTT.